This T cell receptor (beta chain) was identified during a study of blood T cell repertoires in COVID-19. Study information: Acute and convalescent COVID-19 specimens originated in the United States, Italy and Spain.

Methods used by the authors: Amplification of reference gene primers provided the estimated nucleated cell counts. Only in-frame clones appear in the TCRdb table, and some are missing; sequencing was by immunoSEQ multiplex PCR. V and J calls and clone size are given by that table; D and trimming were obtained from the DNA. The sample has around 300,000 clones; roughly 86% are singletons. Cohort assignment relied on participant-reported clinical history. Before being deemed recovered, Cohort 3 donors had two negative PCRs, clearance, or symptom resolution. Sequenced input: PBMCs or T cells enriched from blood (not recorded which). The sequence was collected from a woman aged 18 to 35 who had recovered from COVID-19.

CDR3 amino acids: CASSIPELAGETFETQYF. CDR3 in DNA: TGTGCCAGCAGTATCCCCGAGCTAGCGGGAGAGACTTTTGAGACCCAGTACTTC. This chain links TRBV2 with TRBJ2-5; TRBD2 aligns across 10 bases. The CDR3 covers 18 residues. Per the germline V gene, CDR1 is SNHLY and CDR2 is FYNNEI. The V segment lost 5 bases and the J segment 5 bases; nucleotides outside the gene matches: 17.